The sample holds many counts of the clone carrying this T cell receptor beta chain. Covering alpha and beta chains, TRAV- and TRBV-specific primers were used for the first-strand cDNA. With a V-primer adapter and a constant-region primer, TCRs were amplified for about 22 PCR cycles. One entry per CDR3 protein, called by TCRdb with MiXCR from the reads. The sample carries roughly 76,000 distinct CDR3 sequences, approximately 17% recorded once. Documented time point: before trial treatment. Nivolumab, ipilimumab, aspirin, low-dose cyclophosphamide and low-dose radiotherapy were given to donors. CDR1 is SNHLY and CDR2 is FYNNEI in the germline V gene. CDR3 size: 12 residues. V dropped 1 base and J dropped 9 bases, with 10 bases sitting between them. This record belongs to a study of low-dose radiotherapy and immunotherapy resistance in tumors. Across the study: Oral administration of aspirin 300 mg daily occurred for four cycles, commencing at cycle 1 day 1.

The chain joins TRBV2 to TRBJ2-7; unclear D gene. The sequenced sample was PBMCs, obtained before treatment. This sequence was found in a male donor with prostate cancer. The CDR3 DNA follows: TGTGCCAGCAGTGAAGGATCCTCGGGGCAGTACTTC. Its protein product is CASSEGSSGQYF.